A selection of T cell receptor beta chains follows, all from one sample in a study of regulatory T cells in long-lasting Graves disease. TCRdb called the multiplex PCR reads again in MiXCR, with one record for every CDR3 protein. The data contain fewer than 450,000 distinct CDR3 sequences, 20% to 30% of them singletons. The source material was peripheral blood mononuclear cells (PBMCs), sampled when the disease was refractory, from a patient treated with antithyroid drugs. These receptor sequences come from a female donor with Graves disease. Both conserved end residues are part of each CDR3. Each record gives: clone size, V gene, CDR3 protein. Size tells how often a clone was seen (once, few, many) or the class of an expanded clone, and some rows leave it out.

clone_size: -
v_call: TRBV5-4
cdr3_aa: CASSLAGDRYGYTF

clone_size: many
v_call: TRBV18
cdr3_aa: CASSPRGARDNEQYF

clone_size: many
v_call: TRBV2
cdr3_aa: CASGHTGWGTEAFF

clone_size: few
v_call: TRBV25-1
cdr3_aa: CASRETGPRGTQYF

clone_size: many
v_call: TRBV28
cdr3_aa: CASSLAGINEKLFF

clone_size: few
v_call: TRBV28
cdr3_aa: CAIVRDTGGQPQHF

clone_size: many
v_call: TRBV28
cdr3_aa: CASSPQLGEAFF

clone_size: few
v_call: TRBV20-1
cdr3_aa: CSATPPGRSNYGYTF

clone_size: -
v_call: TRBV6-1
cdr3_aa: CASGPGIETQYF

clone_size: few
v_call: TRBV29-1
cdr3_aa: CSVLERSEAFF

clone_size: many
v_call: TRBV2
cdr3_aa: CASSPRTGAVGGYTF

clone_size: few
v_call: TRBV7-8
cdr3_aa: CASSPPGPGFAEAFF

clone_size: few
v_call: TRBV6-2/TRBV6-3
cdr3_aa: CASRNESRREKLFF

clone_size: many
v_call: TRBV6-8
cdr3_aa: CASSYSLPSGRICEQYF

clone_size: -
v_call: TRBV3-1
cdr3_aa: CASSPGQVGGQPQHF

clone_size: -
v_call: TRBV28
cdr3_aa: CASRLGGADTQYF

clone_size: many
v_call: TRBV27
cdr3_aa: CASSPGLAGGLQETQYF

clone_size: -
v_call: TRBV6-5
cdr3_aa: CASSYSLATTGYGYTF

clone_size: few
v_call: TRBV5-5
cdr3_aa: CASSLEGGGKQETQYF

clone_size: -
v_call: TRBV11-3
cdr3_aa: CASSSPSGSADTQYF

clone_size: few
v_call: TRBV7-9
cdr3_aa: CASSPLGTSPTQETQYF

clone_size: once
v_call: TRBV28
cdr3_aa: CASSFGTGGADTQYF

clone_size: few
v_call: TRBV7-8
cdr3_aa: CASSLVTSGSYEQYF

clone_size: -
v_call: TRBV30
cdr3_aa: CAWGTSGINEQFF

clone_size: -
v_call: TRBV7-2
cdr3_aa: CASSLAASGGTDTQYF

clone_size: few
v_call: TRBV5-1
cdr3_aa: CASSPEGQGVHEQYF

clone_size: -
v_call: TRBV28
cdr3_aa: CASRPLPGNTGELFF

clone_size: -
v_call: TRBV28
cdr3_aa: CASSGRDKFPPTGELFF

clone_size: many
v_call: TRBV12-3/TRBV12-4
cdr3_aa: CASRQGGGNQPQHF

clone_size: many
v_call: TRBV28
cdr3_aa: CASSFPGGGTTEAFF

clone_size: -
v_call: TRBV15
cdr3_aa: CATSRVQGEQYF